These 19 T cell receptor beta chains share one sample of origin, sequenced in a study of technical replicates of blood from a handful of donors. Data came from immunoSEQ multiplex PCR; TCRdb stores just in-frame clones and leaves some out. The sample contains around 69,000 clones, more than 75% of which appear only once. Sequencing was carried out using PBMCs. The origin of the receptors is a human donor in good health. Some clones in this sample may be carry-over from other donors' samples.

The chain joins TRBV7-2 to TRBJ1-1; D perhaps matches TRBD1 (5 bases). CDR1 and CDR2 (germline): SGHTA, FQGNSA. CDR3 length: 15 amino acids. Trimming cost V 0 bases and J 1 base, with 9 bases left between them. CDR3 loop: CASSLAGAPNTEAFF. DNA for the CDR3: TGTGCCAGCAGCTTAGCAGGGGCACCGAACACTGAAGCTTTCTTT.

DNA of the CDR3: TGTGCTAGTGGTTCTGGCAATTTAGAGACCCAGTACTTC. Translated, it gives CASGSGNLETQYF. The chain carries TRBV12-5 and TRBJ2-5; D is ambiguous. Germline CDR1 and CDR2: LGHNT and FRNRAP. The germline V and J ends were trimmed by 4 bases and 4 bases, with 10 bases remaining between them. The CDR3 has 13 residues.

The gene calls are TRBV19 and TRBJ2-1; perhaps TRBD2 as D (5 bases). The CDR3 has 16 residues. V was cut by 3 bases and J by 9 bases, with 21 bases left in between. Per the germline V gene, CDR1 is LNHDA and CDR2 is SQIVND (reference sequence). The CDR3, as DNA: TGTGCCAGTAGTATGGCTATCGGCCTATCTCGGGGTGAGCAGTTCTTC. The encoded protein is CASSMAIGLSRGEQFF. Full variable domain (remainder filled in from reference TRBV19 and TRBJ2-1): DGGITQSPKYLFRKEGQNVTLSCEQNLNHDAMYWYRQDPGQGLRLIYYSQIVNDFQKGDIAEGYSVSREKKESFPLTVTSAQKNPTAFYLCASSMAIGLSRGEQFFGPGTRLTVL.

CDR3 amino acids: CASSKTRGGGTDTQYF. CDR3 sequence (DNA): TGTGCCAGCAGCAAAACTCGGGGGGGCGGCACAGATACGCAGTATTTT. The chain combines TRBV7-2 with TRBJ2-3; 8 bases agree with TRBD2. With V trimmed by 5 bases and J by 1 base, 8 bases remained unmatched. CDR1 is SGHTA and CDR2 is FQGNSA in the germline V gene. CDR3 size: 16 residues.

The CDR3 spells CASSRDRGSGGYTF. In DNA form, the CDR3 reads TGTGCCAGCAGTCGCGACAGGGGGAGTGGGGGCTACACCTTC. The chain recombines TRBV2 with TRBJ1-2; 9 nucleotides agree with TRBD1. Germline V gene data show CDR1 as SNHLY and CDR2 as FYNNEI. CDR3 length: 14 amino acids. Trimming took 5 bases from V and 8 from J; bases not matched to a gene: 9.

CDR3: CASSRLGGEQYF. The CDR3 DNA reads as TGTGCCAGCAGCCGTTTGGGGGGCGAGCAGTACTTC. The genes are TRBV2 and TRBJ2-7; TRBD2 might be the D (6 bases). The CDR3 consists of 12 residues. The V end was cut by 6 bases, the J end by 6 bases, with 12 bases between. Germline V CDR1 and CDR2: SNHLY, FYNNEI.

The V and J genes are TRBV19 and TRBJ2-7, with D possibly being TRBD2 (5 bases). The CDR3 is 15 amino acids. Germline V gives CDR1 LNHDA, CDR2 SQIVND (reference sequence). V lost 6 bases and J 3 bases, leaving 18 bases between the germline ends. The DNA of the CDR3 is TGTGCCAGTAGCAATGCGAGGACGGGAAACTACGAGCAGTACTTC. It is translated as CASSNARTGNYEQYF.

This clone was detected only a few times. The V gene is TRBV2, the J gene TRBJ1-6; weak D call: TRBD1 (6 bases). In germline, CDR1 is SNHLY, CDR2 FYNNEI. This CDR3 is built from 13 residues. Trimming left V 3 bases short and J 9 bases short, with 9 bases between. DNA of the CDR3: TGTGCCAGCAGTGACAGGGGACGTTCACCCCTCCACTTT. Translation: CASSDRGRSPLHF.

The chain uses TRBV18 and TRBJ2-1, with 10 bases that match TRBD2. CDR1 KGHSH and CDR2 LQKENI come from the germline V gene. This CDR3 comprises 21 residues. Trimming at V came to 8 bases and at J to 2 bases, leaving 24 bases not matched to a gene. The CDR3 DNA is TGTGCCAGCCTGGGGGACAGTTGGCTAGCGGGGGCCAAAAAAACCTACAATGAGCAGTTCTTC. Translation gives CASLGDSWLAGAKKTYNEQFF.

V and J are TRBV15 and TRBJ2-1; TRBD2 might be the D (5 bases). Germline V gene sequence: CDR1 LNHNV, CDR2 YYDKDF (reference sequence). Trimming removed 0 bases at V and 0 bases at J, with 15 bases between. The CDR3 runs 18 residues. The CDR3 DNA follows: TGTGCCACCAGCAGAGATCATCCGGTGAGGGTCTCCTACAATGAGCAGTTCTTC. Translating gives CATSRDHPVRVSYNEQFF.

The chain uses TRBV7-2 and TRBJ2-3, with 9 positions matching TRBD2. Germline V CDR1 and CDR2: SGHTA, FQGNSA. This CDR3 region has 16 residues. Trimming removed 1 base from V and 5 bases from J; junction bases left unmatched: 7. The CDR3, as DNA: TGTGCCAGCAGCTTAGGGTTGGTAGCGGGAGAAGATACGCAGTATTTT. It codes for CASSLGLVAGEDTQYF.

V gene TRBV19 combines with J gene TRBJ1-2, with D possibly matching TRBD1 (6 bases). CDR1 LNHDA and CDR2 SQIVND come from the germline V gene (reference sequence). Trimming removed 2 bases at V and 4 bases at J, with 17 bases between. This CDR3 is built from 16 residues. In nucleotides, the CDR3 is TGTGCCAGTAGTATATCCGCGGGGGCCAAGGGCTATGGCTACACCTTC. It encodes CASSISAGAKGYGYTF. Supplemented by reference TRBV19 and TRBJ1-2, the full variable domain reads DGGITQSPKYLFRKEGQNVTLSCEQNLNHDAMYWYRQDPGQGLRLIYYSQIVNDFQKGDIAEGYSVSREKKESFPLTVTSAQKNPTAFYLCASSISAGAKGYGYTFGSGTRLTVV.

The V gene is TRBV19, the J gene TRBJ2-3; TRBD2 agrees at 9 bases. This CDR3 is built from 17 residues. Germline CDR1 LNHDA, CDR2 SQIVND (reference sequence). V lost 0 bases to trimming and J lost 5 bases; unmatched junction nucleotides: 9. The CDR3 DNA is TGTGCCAGTAGTATAGAAGCAGCGGGGGGTGTTTTAGATACGCAGTATTTT. Translation gives CASSIEAAGGVLDTQYF.

The genes are TRBV4-1 and TRBJ1-2; a weak D match, TRBD1 (6 bases). Germline V gives CDR1 MGHRA, CDR2 YSYEKL. V lost 2 bases to trimming and J lost 4 bases, with 8 bases between them. This CDR3 is built from 13 residues. Here the CDR3 DNA reads TGCGCCAGCAGCCAAATGGGGGCCTATGGCTACACCTTC. It encodes CASSQMGAYGYTF.

This clone was picked up one time. This chain joins TRBV10-3 and TRBJ2-2; 7 bases align to TRBD2. Trimming took 8 bases from V and 0 from J; bases not matched to a gene: 3. The CDR3 covers 14 residues. Germline CDR1 is ENHRY and CDR2 is SYGVKD. CDR3 DNA: TGTGCCATCGAGCGGGGCTCGAACACCGGGGAGCTGTTTTTT. Translating gives CAIERGSNTGELFF.

This chain uses TRBV12-5 with TRBJ1-4; 9 bases map to TRBD1. J gave up 7 bases and V 3 bases, and 6 bases lay outside the gene matches. This CDR3 region has 15 residues. Germline CDR1 is LGHNT and CDR2 is FRNRAP. CDR3 nucleotides: TGTGCTAGTGGTTTAGGACAGGGGATAAGTGAAAAACTGTTTTTT. Protein sequence: CASGLGQGISEKLFF.

The chain is built from TRBV11-2 and TRBJ1-1, with TRBD1 as a possible D gene (6 bases). This CDR3 comprises 11 residues. V dropped 7 bases and J dropped 6 bases, with 9 bases sitting between them. Germline V lookup: CDR1 SGHAT, CDR2 FQNNGV. CDR3 amino acids: CASTRQAEAFF. The CDR3 DNA is TGTGCCAGCACCCGACAGGCTGAAGCTTTCTTT. The full variable domain, rest sourced from reference TRBV11-2 and TRBJ1-1, is EAGVAQSPRYKIIEKRQSVAFWCNPISGHATLYWYQQILGQGPKLLIQFQNNGVVDDSQLPKDRFSAERLKGVDSTLKIQPAKLEDSAVYLCASTRQAEAFFGQGTRLTVV.

V and J are TRBV5-1 and TRBJ2-5, with a tentative D call TRBD2 (6 bases). Trimming pared 0 bases from V and 4 bases from J, leaving 19 bases between. Per the germline V gene, CDR1 is SGHRS and CDR2 is YFSETQ. This CDR3 contains 17 residues. CDR3 sequence (DNA): TGCGCCAGCAGCTTGGTTGCCATGGGGGGTGGTGTAGAGACCCAGTACTTC. As protein: CASSLVAMGGGVETQYF.

The chain joins TRBV30 to TRBJ1-2; weak D call: TRBD1 (5 bases). The CDR3 sequence is 11 residues long. V lost 3 bases, J lost 13 bases, and 15 bases lay in between. CDR1 is GTSNPN, CDR2 SVGIG, per germline (reference sequence). This CDR3 reads CAWSPRAGGTF. In DNA form, the CDR3 reads TGTGCCTGGAGCCCACGGGCCGGGGGCACCTTC.